The clone carrying this T cell receptor beta chain has a handful of counts. Its specificity is unknown. The CDR3 extends over 19 amino acids. CDR1 is MNHEY and CDR2 is SVGAGI in the germline V gene. The ends were cut back, 6 bases at V and 12 bases at J, with 33 bases in the middle. This specimen belongs to a study of T cell repertoires in cytomegalovirus infection. The overall study: Recently identified HLA-C-restricted CMV epitopes were among the peptides used. Public TCR beta signatures were indicative of both CMV infection and a matching HLA type. Findings and limits, study-wide: The ex vivo response was dominated by HLA-C-restricted CMV-specific TCR beta clonotypes.

TCRdb reanalysed the reads using MiXCR and keeps one entry per CDR3 protein. Of about 330,000 distinct CDR3 sequences detected, about 32% appear once; the ten largest clones hold approximately 15%. The chain recombines TRBV6-5 with TRBJ1-6; weak D call: TRBD1 (5 bases). This receptor was obtained from a human donor in good health (CMV status not recorded). Some clones in this sample may be carry-over from other donors' samples. The material sequenced was cultured PBMCs, taken from culture after CMV antigen stimulation. CDR3 DNA sequence: TGTGCCAGCAGGAATCAAACGCCCCTCTCTGGACAAATATGGATACCCCTCCACTTT. It is translated as CASRNQTPLSGQIWIPLHF.